This record looks at one T cell receptor (beta chain) sequence and its context. This specimen belongs to a study of blood T cell repertoires in COVID-19. Across the whole study: Italy, Spain and the United States were the sources of the convalescent and acute COVID-19 samples. The analysed material was cDNA or gDNA that came from T cells, B-cell-depleted T cells, or PBMCs.

V was clipped by 6 bases and J by 4 bases; unmatched bases: 12. Per germline, CDR1 MNHNY and CDR2 SVGAGI (reference sequence). CDR3 size: 16 residues. Methods used by the authors: From reference gene primer amplification, estimates of nucleated cell counts were derived. Profiling relied on immunoSEQ multiplex PCR, and the TCRdb table lists in-frame clones only, not all of them. V and J calls and clone size are as listed in that table; D and trimming were resolved from the DNA. The sample yields roughly 200,000 clones, about 85% seen once. This receptor was taken from a man in his 60s with active or convalescent COVID-19. The sequencing input was peripheral blood. V usage is TRBV6-6 and J usage is TRBJ1-1; the match to TRBD1 covers 9 bases. CDR3 region: CASRNTEGQGTTEAFF. The CDR3 DNA reads TGTGCCAGCAGGAACACCGAGGGACAGGGAACCACTGAAGCTTTCTTT.